Listed below are T cell receptor beta chains from one sample, sequenced in a study of CD8 T cells in ankylosing spondylitis. Using its own MiXCR run on the 5' RACE reads, TCRdb lists one record per CDR3 protein. The sample lists some 140,000 distinct CDR3 sequences, 8% to 9% occurring once. The material sequenced was synovial fluid, either unsorted or a sorted T cell fraction (not recorded which). The source of these receptors is a male donor with ankylosing spondylitis. Both conserved end residues are part of each CDR3. Fields, in order: D gene, V gene, J gene, clone size, CDR3 protein, CDR3 DNA. D genes are given only for firm matches. Rows may omit the clone size; those that give it use once, few, many or a size class.

D: .; V: TRBV29-1; J: TRBJ2-5; size: .; CDR3: CSAPAGTAETQYF; DNA: TGCAGCGCCCCGGCGGGGACAGCGGAGACCCAGTACTTC
D: .; V: TRBV12-3/TRBV12-4; J: TRBJ2-3; size: .; CDR3: CASTLMGTDTQYF; DNA: TGTGCCAGCACCCTGATGGGAACAGATACGCAGTATTTT
D: TRBD1; V: TRBV6-1; J: TRBJ2-3; size: few; CDR3: CASKALTGTDTQYF; DNA: TGTGCCAGCAAGGCCCTGACAGGGACAGATACGCAGTATTTT
D: .; V: TRBV7-2; J: TRBJ1-2; size: few; CDR3: CASSPKPDSRGYTF; DNA: TGTGCCAGCAGCCCTAAACCGGACAGCCGTGGCTACACCTTC
D: .; V: TRBV29-1; J: TRBJ2-5; size: many; CDR3: CSAGQQQETQYF; DNA: TGCAGCGCCGGACAGCAGCAAGAGACCCAGTACTTC
D: .; V: TRBV9; J: TRBJ2-7; size: many; CDR3: CASSRSHREGNEQYF; DNA: TGTGCCAGCAGCAGAAGTCACAGGGAAGGTAACGAGCAGTACTTC
D: TRBD1; V: TRBV7-2; J: TRBJ2-7; size: few; CDR3: CASSPKQGAYEQYF; DNA: TGTGCCAGCAGCCCCAAACAGGGGGCCTACGAGCAGTACTTC
D: .; V: TRBV10-2; J: TRBJ2-1; size: few; CDR3: CAASTPYNEQFF; DNA: TGCGCCGCAAGTACACCCTACAATGAGCAGTTCTTC
D: TRBD1; V: TRBV20-1; J: TRBJ1-1; size: .; CDR3: CSARSGQISWTEAFF; DNA: TGCAGTGCTAGGTCGGGACAGATTTCGTGGACTGAAGCTTTCTTT
D: .; V: TRBV6-2/TRBV6-3; J: TRBJ1-6; size: few; CDR3: CASSEDQESPLHF; DNA: TGTGCCAGCAGTGAGGACCAGGAATCACCCCTCCACTTT
D: .; V: TRBV4-2; J: TRBJ2-4; size: few; CDR3: CASSQSGVRPKNIQYF; DNA: TGTGCCAGCAGCCAATCCGGGGTCCGGCCCAAAAACATTCAGTACTTC
D: .; V: TRBV10-3; J: TRBJ2-7; size: many; CDR3: CAISESISSNDYEQYF; DNA: TGTGCCATCAGTGAGTCGATCTCGTCTAATGACTACGAGCAGTACTTC
D: .; V: TRBV12-5; J: TRBJ1-1; size: few; CDR3: CASSPQEDTEAFF; DNA: TGTGCTAGTTCTCCCCAGGAGGACACTGAAGCTTTCTTT
D: TRBD2; V: TRBV5-4; J: TRBJ2-3; size: .; CDR3: CASSLVGGGPTDTQYF; DNA: TGTGCCAGCAGCTTGGTTGGCGGGGGGCCCACAGATACGCAGTATTTT
D: .; V: TRBV20-1; J: TRBJ2-3; size: many; CDR3: CSTGLAQYF; DNA: TGCAGCACCGGATTGGCGCAGTATTTT
D: .; V: TRBV28; J: TRBJ1-1; size: few; CDR3: CASSSTPRRAFF; DNA: TGTGCCAGCAGTTCGACACCCCGGAGGGCTTTCTTT
D: .; V: TRBV7-2; J: TRBJ1-1; size: many; CDR3: CASSLNRFEAFF; DNA: TGTGCCAGCAGCTTAAACCGGTTTGAAGCTTTCTTT
D: .; V: TRBV29-1; J: TRBJ2-5; size: few; CDR3: CSVEPGGETQYF; DNA: TGCAGCGTTGAACCGGGTGGGGAGACCCAGTACTTC
D: .; V: TRBV7-2; J: TRBJ2-3; size: few; CDR3: CASSSQAADTDTQYF; DNA: TGTGCCAGCAGCTCTCAGGCTGCTGATACAGATACGCAGTATTTT
D: .; V: TRBV11-2; J: TRBJ2-3; size: few; CDR3: CASSLDLEDTQYF; DNA: TGTGCCAGCAGCTTAGATCTGGAAGATACGCAGTATTTT
D: .; V: TRBV6-5; J: TRBJ2-7; size: .; CDR3: CASSYARHRYEQYF; DNA: TGTGCCAGCAGTTATGCACGGCACCGCTACGAGCAGTACTTC
D: .; V: TRBV2; J: TRBJ2-7; size: many; CDR3: CASSGDLTGSYEQYF; DNA: TGTGCCAGCAGTGGGGACTTGACAGGGTCCTACGAGCAGTACTTC
D: .; V: TRBV12-3/TRBV12-4; J: TRBJ1-5; size: many; CDR3: CASSLWGNSNQPQHF; DNA: TGTGCCAGCAGTTTATGGGGTAATAGCAATCAGCCCCAGCATTTT
D: TRBD1; V: TRBV5-4; J: TRBJ2-1; size: .; CDR3: CASSLLGQGSGNEQFF; DNA: TGTGCCAGCAGCTTGTTAGGACAGGGGAGCGGCAATGAGCAGTTCTTC
D: .; V: TRBV7-3; J: TRBJ1-6; size: .; CDR3: CASSLNWNSPLHF; DNA: TGTGCCAGCAGCTTAAACTGGAATTCACCCCTCCACTTT
D: .; V: TRBV2; J: TRBJ1-1; size: .; CDR3: CASSAQDPEAFF; DNA: TGTGCCAGCAGTGCACAGGATCCTGAAGCTTTCTTT
D: TRBD2; V: TRBV7-3; J: TRBJ2-3; size: few; CDR3: CASSLTGLAGNGDTQYF; DNA: TGTGCCAGCAGCTTAACGGGACTAGCGGGGAATGGAGATACGCAGTATTTT
D: TRBD1; V: TRBV6-2/TRBV6-3; J: TRBJ2-3; size: .; CDR3: CASSYTLGTDVPDTQYF; DNA: TGTGCCAGCAGTTACACTCTCGGGACAGACGTTCCAGATACGCAGTATTTT
D: .; V: TRBV5-6; J: TRBJ2-5; size: .; CDR3: CASSLLSAGQETQYF; DNA: TGTGCCAGCAGCTTGTTGAGTGCGGGTCAAGAGACCCAGTACTTC
D: TRBD1; V: TRBV6-1; J: TRBJ1-5; size: many; CDR3: CASRHRGRGEQPQHF; DNA: TGTGCCAGCAGGCACAGGGGGCGAGGCGAGCAGCCCCAGCATTTT
D: .; V: TRBV11-3; J: TRBJ2-1; size: .; CDR3: CASSLGGQGSSEQFF; DNA: TGTGCCAGCAGCTTAGGAGGTCAGGGTTCCAGTGAGCAGTTCTTC
D: .; V: TRBV7-2; J: TRBJ2-3; size: .; CDR3: CASSPRRSTDTQYF; DNA: TGTGCCAGCAGCCCCCGTCGGAGCACAGATACGCAGTATTTT
D: TRBD1; V: TRBV7-8; J: TRBJ1-1; size: .; CDR3: CASSLAQGGGRGRNTEAFF; DNA: TGTGCCAGCAGCTTAGCGCAAGGGGGCGGGCGGGGGCGGAACACTGAAGCTTTCTTT
D: .; V: TRBV19; J: TRBJ2-6; size: few; CDR3: CASSSGWPTVGANVLTF; DNA: TGTGCCAGTAGCAGCGGCTGGCCGACGGTGGGGGCCAACGTCCTGACTTTC
D: .; V: TRBV7-2; J: TRBJ1-2; size: few; CDR3: CASSLVKADYGYTF; DNA: TGTGCCAGCAGCTTAGTTAAAGCGGACTATGGCTACACCTTC
D: .; V: TRBV20-1; J: TRBJ2-3; size: many; CDR3: CSARAPGLSTDTQYF; DNA: TGCAGTGCTAGAGCTCCGGGACTCAGCACAGATACGCAGTATTTT
D: .; V: TRBV7-6; J: TRBJ2-5; size: many; CDR3: CASSLADLAWQETQYF; DNA: TGTGCCAGCAGCTTAGCGGATCTAGCGTGGCAAGAGACCCAGTACTTC
D: TRBD1; V: TRBV12-3/TRBV12-4; J: TRBJ2-7; size: many; CDR3: CASSPRTGDGGEQYF; DNA: TGTGCCAGCAGCCCCCGGACAGGGGATGGCGGCGAGCAGTACTTC
D: .; V: TRBV7-2; J: TRBJ1-1; size: .; CDR3: CASSPLTGTGPAFF; DNA: TGTGCCAGCAGCCCACTCACCGGGACGGGCCCCGCTTTCTTT
D: .; V: TRBV5-1; J: TRBJ1-1; size: many; CDR3: CASSLNQNTEAFF; DNA: TGCGCCAGCAGCTTGAATCAGAACACTGAAGCTTTCTTT
D: TRBD1; V: TRBV4-3; J: TRBJ1-1; size: .; CDR3: CASSRDRVNTEAFF; DNA: TGCGCCAGCAGCCGGGACAGGGTAAACACTGAAGCTTTCTTT
D: .; V: TRBV10-2; J: TRBJ1-2; size: few; CDR3: CASRTDTDGYTF; DNA: TGCGCCAGCAGAACAGACACCGATGGCTACACCTTC
D: .; V: TRBV20-1; J: TRBJ2-3; size: many; CDR3: CSARGWYETDTQYF; DNA: TGCAGTGCTAGAGGATGGTACGAAACAGATACGCAGTATTTT
D: TRBD2; V: TRBV10-3; J: TRBJ2-7; size: .; CDR3: CAISESTLGLADSYEQYF; DNA: TGTGCCATCAGTGAGTCGACTCTGGGGCTAGCGGACTCCTACGAGCAGTACTTC
D: TRBD1; V: TRBV7-3; J: TRBJ1-2; size: many; CDR3: CASSSGTGGAGGYTF; DNA: TGTGCCAGCAGCTCCGGGACAGGGGGCGCCGGGGGCTACACCTTC
D: .; V: TRBV6-1; J: TRBJ2-3; size: many; CDR3: CASRGLYNTDTQYF; DNA: TGTGCCAGCAGAGGACTTTACAATACAGATACGCAGTATTTT
D: .; V: TRBV5-6; J: TRBJ1-5; size: .; CDR3: CASSLGDGDLPQHF; DNA: TGTGCCAGCAGCCTGGGCGACGGTGACTTGCCCCAGCATTTT
D: .; V: TRBV20-1; J: TRBJ2-7; size: .; CDR3: CSARDPSTGRSYEQYF; DNA: TGCAGTGCTAGAGATCCGAGTACAGGGAGGTCCTACGAGCAGTACTTC
D: .; V: TRBV29-1; J: TRBJ2-5; size: many; CDR3: CSVERHSQETQYF; DNA: TGCAGCGTTGAAAGGCACAGTCAAGAGACCCAGTACTTC
D: TRBD2; V: TRBV9; J: TRBJ2-1; size: .; CDR3: CASSVVSSGSIGEQFF; DNA: TGTGCCAGCAGCGTAGTATCTAGCGGGAGTATCGGTGAGCAGTTCTTC
D: TRBD1; V: TRBV6-1; J: TRBJ1-2; size: many; CDR3: CASSLDRVNYGYTF; DNA: TGTGCCAGCAGCCTGGACAGGGTCAACTATGGCTACACCTTC
D: TRBD2; V: TRBV7-2; J: TRBJ2-7; size: few; CDR3: CASSRGGRGAPNEQYF; DNA: TGTGCCAGCAGCAGGGGGGGGCGGGGGGCCCCCAACGAGCAGTACTTC
D: .; V: TRBV11-2; J: TRBJ2-7; size: .; CDR3: CASSLVLGSYEQYF; DNA: TGTGCCAGCAGCTTAGTCCTGGGCTCCTACGAGCAGTACTTC
D: TRBD2; V: TRBV20-1; J: TRBJ2-2; size: many; CDR3: CSASTSRSTGELFF; DNA: TGCAGTGCTTCGACTAGCCGGTCCACCGGGGAGCTGTTTTTT
D: .; V: TRBV5-4; J: TRBJ2-6; size: few; CDR3: CASSRGGANVLTF; DNA: TGTGCCAGCAGCCGTGGTGGGGCCAACGTCCTGACTTTC